This T cell receptor (beta chain) was profiled in a study of blood T cell repertoires in COVID-19. Whole-study context: Samples of COVID-19 (acute and convalescent) were obtained from the United States, Italy and Spain. T cells, B-cell-depleted T cells, or PBMCs supplied cDNA or gDNA.

The protocol was immunoSEQ multiplex PCR, while the TCRdb copy is restricted to in-frame clones and leaves out a portion. The sample yields approximately 100,000 clones, 85% to 90% seen once. This CDR3 has 16 amino acids. With 5 bases clipped from V and 7 bases from J, the junction kept 9 bases outside the gene matches. Germline V gene data show CDR1 as KGHDR and CDR2 as SFDVKD. The sequence derives from a human donor in a cohort sampled during active COVID-19. The sequencing input was peripheral blood. The V and J genes are TRBV24-1 and TRBJ2-1; TRBD1 matches at 11 bases. CDR3 DNA: TGTGCCACCAGTGCGAGCGGGGGGACAGGGGGGAATGAGCAGTTCTTC. It yields the protein CATSASGGTGGNEQFF.